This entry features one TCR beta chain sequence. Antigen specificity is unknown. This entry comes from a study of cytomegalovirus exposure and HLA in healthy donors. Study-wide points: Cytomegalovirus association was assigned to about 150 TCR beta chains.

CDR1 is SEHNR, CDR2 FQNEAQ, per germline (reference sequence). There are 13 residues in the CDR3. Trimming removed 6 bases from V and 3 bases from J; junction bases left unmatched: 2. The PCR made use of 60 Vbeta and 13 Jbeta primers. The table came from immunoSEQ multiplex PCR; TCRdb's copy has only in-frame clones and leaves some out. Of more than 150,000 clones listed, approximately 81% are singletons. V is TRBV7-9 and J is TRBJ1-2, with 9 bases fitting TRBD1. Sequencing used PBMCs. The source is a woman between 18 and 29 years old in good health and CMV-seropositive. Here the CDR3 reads CASRRQGDYGYTF. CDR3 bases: TGTGCCAGCAGAAGACAGGGGGACTATGGCTACACCTTC.